This TCR beta chain was found in a study of vaccination effects on CD4 cells after COVID-19. Study at large: It was a median of 72 days after the second dose that post-vaccine samples were obtained.

Antigen-specific CD4+ T cells were expanded (with viral peptide pools) by the ViraFEST assay ahead of sequencing. Isolation of CD4+ T cells took place after 10 days of culture. Every participant took two doses of the BNT162b2 or mRNA-1273 vaccine. Sequenced by immunoSEQ multiplex PCR; TCRdb stores in-frame clones only, minus some. The sample includes fewer than 40,000 clones, around four fifths seen only once; the top ten take just under 2%. Concerning this clone itself: No antigen is known for it.

The ends were cut back, 2 bases at V and 3 bases at J, with 10 bases in the middle. This CDR3 spans 14 amino acids. CDR1 is LNHDA, CDR2 SQIVND, per germline (reference sequence). The chain employs TRBV19 and TRBJ2-5, with TRBD2 as a possible D gene (6 bases). Sequencing used CD4+ T cells from PBMCs cultured with HCoV-NL63 spike peptides, obtained after COVID-19 vaccination. This receptor was identified in a human donor who received a COVID-19 vaccine. Some clones in this sample may be carry-over from other donors' samples. The CDR3 sequence: CASSISPSEETQYF. For the CDR3, the DNA is TGTGCCAGTAGTATATCTCCTAGCGAAGAGACCCAGTACTTC.